This T cell receptor beta chain was sequenced for a study of blood T cell repertoires in COVID-19. Overall study context: Both acute and convalescent COVID-19 samples were obtained from the United States, Italy and Spain. From T cells, B-cell-depleted T cells, or PBMCs came the material, which was cDNA or gDNA.

Per the study methods: Amplification with reference gene primers provided the estimates of nucleated cell counts. Some clones are missing from TCRdb's copy, which holds only in-frame ones; the method was immunoSEQ multiplex PCR. V and J calls plus clone size are reproduced from that table; the DNA served to infer D and trimming. The repertoire has 150,000 to 200,000 clones, 80% to 90% of them found once; the top ten carry 3.7%. Germline V gene sequence: CDR1 MNHEY, CDR2 SVGAGI. Between the trimmed V and J ends, which lost 6 bases and 4 bases, there was a span of 12 bases. The CDR3 totals 14 residues.

This clonotype was sampled from a man in his late teens or twenties with active or convalescent COVID-19. The chain recombines TRBV6-5 with TRBJ2-2; D might be TRBD2 (6 bases). The specimen sequenced was peripheral blood. This CDR3 reads CASSWVEGTGELFF. CDR3 bases: TGTGCCAGCAGCTGGGTGGAGGGCACCGGGGAGCTGTTTTTT.